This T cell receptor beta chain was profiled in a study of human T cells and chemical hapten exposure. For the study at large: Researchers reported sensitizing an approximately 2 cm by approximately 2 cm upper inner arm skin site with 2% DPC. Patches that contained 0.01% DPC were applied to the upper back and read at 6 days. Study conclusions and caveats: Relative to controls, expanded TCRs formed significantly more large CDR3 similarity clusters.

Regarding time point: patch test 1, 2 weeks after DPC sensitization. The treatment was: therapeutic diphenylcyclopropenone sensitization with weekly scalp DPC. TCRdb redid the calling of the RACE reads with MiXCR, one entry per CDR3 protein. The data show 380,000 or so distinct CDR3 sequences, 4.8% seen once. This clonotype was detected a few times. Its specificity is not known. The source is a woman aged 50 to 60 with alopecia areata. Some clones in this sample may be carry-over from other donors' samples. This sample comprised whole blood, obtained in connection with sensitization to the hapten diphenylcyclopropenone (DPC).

CDR3 in amino acids: CSARILGGENSPLHF. The CDR3 region has the DNA TGCAGTGCTAGAATCCTGGGCGGGGAGAATTCACCCCTCCACTTT. The gene calls are TRBV20-1 and TRBJ1-6, with D unresolved. Germline-derived CDR1 and CDR2 are DFQATT and SNEGSKA (reference sequence). V lost 2 bases to trimming and J lost 7 bases, with 15 bases between them. The length of the CDR3 is 15 residues.